Listed below are T cell receptor beta chains from one sample, sequenced in a study of blood T cell repertoires in COVID-19. Produced via immunoSEQ multiplex PCR; TCRdb's table is partial and in-frame only. The sample yields about 260,000 clones, around 86% seen once. Sequenced material: peripheral blood. The receptors were sampled from a woman aged 35 to 49 who had recovered from COVID-19. Both conserved end residues are part of each CDR3. The D gene is left open where the match is weak. Clone size is stated in some rows and not others, as once, few, many or a class when expanded.

TRBV9	NA	TRBJ2-3	NA	TGTGCCAGCAGCGCCGGTGGTGCCGCGGGCACAGATACGCAGTATTTT	CASSAGGAAGTDTQYF
TRBV6-5	TRBD2	TRBJ2-3	NA	TGTGCCAGCAGTTACCCTACGGGGGGGCAGGATACGCAGTATTTT	CASSYPTGGQDTQYF
TRBV19	NA	TRBJ1-3	NA	TGTGCCAGTAGTATATCCTTTCCTGGAAACACCATATATTTT	CASSISFPGNTIYF
TRBV25-1	NA	TRBJ1-2	NA	TGTGCCAGCAGCCCCTCAACAGGGAATTATGGCTACACCTTC	CASSPSTGNYGYTF
TRBV4-1	NA	TRBJ2-7	NA	TGCGCCAGCAGCCATTGGGACACCTCCTACGAGCAGTACTTC	CASSHWDTSYEQYF
TRBV2	TRBD2	TRBJ2-1	NA	TGTGCCAGCAGTGCCGGGCCAGCGGGGGGCCGGGGCAATGAGCAGTTCTTC	CASSAGPAGGRGNEQFF
TRBV4-3	NA	TRBJ1-3	NA	TGCGCCAGCAGCCAAGGCAGGGGAAAGTATGGAAACACCATATATTTT	CASSQGRGKYGNTIYF
TRBV5-1	TRBD1	TRBJ2-6	NA	TGCGCCAGCAGCTTGAATGGACAGGGGGCTGGGGCCAACGTCCTGACTTTC	CASSLNGQGAGANVLTF
TRBV5-5	NA	TRBJ1-2	few	TGTGCCAGCAGCTCGGGTTACGGCGTTTATGGCTACACCTTC	CASSSGYGVYGYTF
TRBV4-3	NA	TRBJ1-4	NA	TGCGCCAGCAGCCAAGGCGGGACTGCTAATGAAAAACTGTTTTTT	CASSQGGTANEKLFF
TRBV27	TRBD1	TRBJ2-2	NA	TGTGCCAGCAGTTTATCGTACAGGGGTAAAAAAACCGGGGAGCTGTTTTTT	CASSLSYRGKKTGELFF
TRBV11-2	NA	TRBJ2-7	NA	TGTGCCAGCAGCTGGGGTCGGGGGTCGAGAACCTACGAGCAGTACTTC	CASSWGRGSRTYEQYF
TRBV7-2	TRBD2	TRBJ2-1	NA	TGTGCCAGCAGCTTGCTGGGACTAGCGGGGGCTTATGAGCAGTTCTTC	CASSLLGLAGAYEQFF
TRBV19	TRBD1	TRBJ1-1	NA	TGTGCCAGTAGTTCCCGGACAGGGTCCAAGACTTCTACAGGGGCTTTCTTT	CASSSRTGSKTSTGAFF
TRBV30	TRBD1	TRBJ1-4	NA	TGTGCCTGGAGTAAGGCCTGGGACAGTGAAAATGAAAAACTGTTTTTT	CAWSKAWDSENEKLFF
TRBV27	NA	TRBJ1-5	NA	TGTGCCAGCAGGCCTGGAGGTTCAAATCAGCCCCAGCATTTT	CASRPGGSNQPQHF
TRBV18	NA	TRBJ2-6	NA	TGTGCCAGCTCAGGTACAGGGTCCGGGGCCAACGTCCTGACTTTC	CASSGTGSGANVLTF
TRBV5-1	TRBD2	TRBJ2-7	NA	TGCGCCAGCACCGTTTCCCCAGCTGCGGGGGGGGCCCCCTACGAGCAGTACTTC	CASTVSPAAGGAPYEQYF
TRBV4-3	TRBD2	TRBJ2-3	NA	TGCGCCAGCAGCCATTCTAGCGGGGGGGGCAGTTCAGATACGCAGTATTTT	CASSHSSGGGSSDTQYF
TRBV11-2	TRBD1	TRBJ1-1	once	TGTGCCAGCAGCTTGGACAGGGGGCGGACTGAAGCTTTCTTT	CASSLDRGRTEAFF
TRBV9	NA	TRBJ2-3	once	TGTGCCAGCAGCGTACTCGGGGTCGGAGGAGATACGCAGTATTTT	CASSVLGVGGDTQYF
TRBV5-4	TRBD2	TRBJ2-1	once	TGTGCCAGCAGCCTCGCGTCAGCGGGGGCCTACAATGAGCAGTTCTTC	CASSLASAGAYNEQFF
TRBV18	TRBD1	TRBJ1-3	NA	TGTGCCAGCTCACCCAACAGGGGGAGATTCGGAAACACCATATATTTT	CASSPNRGRFGNTIYF
TRBV29-1	NA	TRBJ1-2	NA	TGCAGCGTTGATAGGTCCCGAGGGCGGGATGGCTACACCTTC	CSVDRSRGRDGYTF
TRBV18	TRBD2	TRBJ2-1	NA	TGTGCCAGCTCACCGCGGGGGGAGAGGTATGAGCAGTTCTTC	CASSPRGERYEQFF
TRBV7-9	NA	TRBJ2-5	NA	TGTGCCAGCAGCCCACACGGGGTTTCGGAGACCCAGTACTTC	CASSPHGVSETQYF
TRBV6-6	NA	TRBJ1-5	NA	TGTGCCAGCAGTTACTCCGCTCCGAGCCCAAATCAGCCCCAGCATTTT	CASSYSAPSPNQPQHF
TRBV7-3	TRBD2	TRBJ2-2	NA	TGTGCCAGCAGCCAGACTAGCGGGGCGGGCGGGGAGCTGTTTTTT	CASSQTSGAGGELFF
TRBV4-1	NA	TRBJ2-3	NA	TGCGCCAGCAGCCAGGGCATCCGGGGGGCCGGCACAGATACGCAGTATTTT	CASSQGIRGAGTDTQYF
TRBV18	NA	TRBJ1-2	NA	TGTGCCAGCTCACAAGACCGACAGAATCCTTATGGCTACACCTTC	CASSQDRQNPYGYTF
TRBV5-6	NA	TRBJ2-5	NA	TGTGCCAGCAGCTCAGTTAGCGGCCAAGAGACCCAGTACTTC	CASSSVSGQETQYF
TRBV7-9	TRBD1	TRBJ2-7	NA	TGTGCCAGCAGCTTGCAGGGACAGCCCTACGAGCAGTACTTC	CASSLQGQPYEQYF
TRBV2	NA	TRBJ1-5	few	TGTGCCAGCAGCCCATCGACAGGAAACAATCAGCCCCAGCATTTT	CASSPSTGNNQPQHF
TRBV5-4	NA	TRBJ2-5	NA	TGTGCCAGCAGCTCGACAGGAAAAGAGACCCAGTACTTC	CASSSTGKETQYF
TRBV7-9	TRBD2	TRBJ2-1	NA	TGTGCCAGCAGCCCCTGGACTAGCGGGGGCTACAATGAGCAGTTCTTC	CASSPWTSGGYNEQFF
TRBV10-3	TRBD1	TRBJ2-7	NA	TGTGCCATCAGGGACAGGGGTCCCTACGAGCAGTACTTC	CAIRDRGPYEQYF
TRBV6-5	TRBD1	TRBJ1-2	once	TGTGCCAGCAGTTCAGGACAGGGATATGGCTACACCTTC	CASSSGQGYGYTF
TRBV20-1	NA	TRBJ1-2	NA	TGCAGTGCTAGTCAGACAGCTAACTATGGCTACACCTTC	CSASQTANYGYTF
TRBV5-6	TRBD1	TRBJ2-7	NA	TGTGCCAGTTCCGACCCGGGACAGACCTACGAGCAGTACTTC	CASSDPGQTYEQYF
TRBV5-1	NA	TRBJ1-1	NA	TGCGCCAGCAGCTTCGGGAACACTGAAGCTTTCTTT	CASSFGNTEAFF
TRBV11-3	TRBD2	TRBJ2-3	NA	TGTGCCAGCAGCGCGGGGGGGAGGGGGACAGATACGCAGTATTTT	CASSAGGRGTDTQYF
TRBV28	TRBD1	TRBJ1-1	NA	TGTGCCAGCAGACTCTCATCCGGGACAGGGGGTGAAGCTTTCTTT	CASRLSSGTGGEAFF
TRBV7-6	TRBD1	TRBJ1-3	NA	TGTGCCAGCAGCCGAACAGGGGGCTCTGGAAACACCATATATTTT	CASSRTGGSGNTIYF
TRBV25-1	TRBD1	TRBJ1-2	few	TGTGCCAGCAGCACTACAGGGGGCAACTATGGCTACACCTTC	CASSTTGGNYGYTF
TRBV2	TRBD2	TRBJ2-7	NA	TGTGCCAGCATTGCACTAGCGGGGGGGCCCCACGAGCAGTACTTC	CASIALAGGPHEQYF
TRBV2	TRBD1	TRBJ2-7	few	TGTGCCAGCAGCCATGGACAGGGGGGAATACACGAGCAGTACTTC	CASSHGQGGIHEQYF
TRBV19	TRBD2	TRBJ2-4	once	TGTGCCAGTAGTATAAAGCGGGGGGGCAATGTAGCAAACATTCAGTACTTC	CASSIKRGGNVANIQYF
TRBV19	NA	TRBJ2-2	few	TGTGCCAGTAGTACGCCCGGGTTCGACCCGGCGGCCGGGGAGCTGTTTTTT	CASSTPGFDPAAGELFF
TRBV11-2	NA	TRBJ2-3	few	TGTGCCAGCAGCGTTAGCACGTATACGCAGTATTTT	CASSVSTYTQYF
TRBV5-1	NA	TRBJ2-5	NA	TGCGCCAGCAGCTTGGGGCTAGCGTCACAAGAGACCCAGTACTTC	CASSLGLASQETQYF
TRBV5-1	NA	TRBJ2-2	NA	TGCGCCAGCAGCTTGAGGGAGAGCGGATACACCGGGGAGCTGTTTTTT	CASSLRESGYTGELFF
TRBV5-6	NA	TRBJ1-2	NA	TGTGCCAGCAGCTTGGTAGACAGGAGTTATGGCTACACCTTC	CASSLVDRSYGYTF